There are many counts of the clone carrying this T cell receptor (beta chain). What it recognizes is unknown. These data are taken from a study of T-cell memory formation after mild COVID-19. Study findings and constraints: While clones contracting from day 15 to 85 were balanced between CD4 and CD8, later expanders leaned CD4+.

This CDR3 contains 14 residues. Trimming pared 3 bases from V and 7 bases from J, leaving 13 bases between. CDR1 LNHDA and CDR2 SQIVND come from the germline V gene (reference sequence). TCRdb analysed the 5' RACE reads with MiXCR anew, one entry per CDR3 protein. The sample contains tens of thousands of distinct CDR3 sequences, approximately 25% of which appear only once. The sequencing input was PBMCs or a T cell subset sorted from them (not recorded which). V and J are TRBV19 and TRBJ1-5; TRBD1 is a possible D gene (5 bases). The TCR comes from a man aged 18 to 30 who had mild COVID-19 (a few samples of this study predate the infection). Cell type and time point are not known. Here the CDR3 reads CASSITGGRQPQHF. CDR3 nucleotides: TGTGCCAGTAGTATCACCGGGGGTAGGCAGCCCCAGCATTTT.